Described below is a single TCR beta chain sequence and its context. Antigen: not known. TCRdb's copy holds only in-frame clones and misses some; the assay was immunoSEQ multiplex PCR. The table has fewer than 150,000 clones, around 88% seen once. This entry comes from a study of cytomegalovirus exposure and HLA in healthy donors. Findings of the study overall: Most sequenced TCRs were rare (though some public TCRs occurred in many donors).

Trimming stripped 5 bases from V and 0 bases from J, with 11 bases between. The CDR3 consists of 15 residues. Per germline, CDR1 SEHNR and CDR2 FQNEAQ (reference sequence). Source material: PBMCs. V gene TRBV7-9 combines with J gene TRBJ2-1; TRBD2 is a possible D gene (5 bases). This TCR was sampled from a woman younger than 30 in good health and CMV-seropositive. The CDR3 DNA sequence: TGTGCCAGCAGCCCAATAGCGAGCTCCTACAATGAGCAGTTCTTC. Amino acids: CASSPIASSYNEQFF.